Sequencing of this T cell receptor beta chain was carried out in a study of T cell responses to AZD1222 COVID-19 vaccine. Study observations and caveats: An increase in Spike-specific TCR breadth and depth was observed after two AZD1222 doses. Clonal diversity was possibly underestimated; the donors were predominantly white British and more often female.

Libraries were prepared by immunoSEQ multiplex PCR; TCRdb keeps only in-frame clonotypes and omits some of them. The table lists some 130,000 clones, more than 85% of them singletons. A word on this clone: Its target is unknown.

V lost 0 bases to trimming and J lost 1 base, with 7 bases between them. Germline V CDR1 and CDR2: SGDLS, YYNGEE. This CDR3 contains 14 residues. The source is an adult in good health. The rearrangement uses TRBV9 and TRBJ1-1; a weak D match, TRBD1 (5 bases). Specimen: peripheral blood, collected on day 0 of AZD1222 vaccination. CDR3 residues: CASSVARANTEAFF. Here the CDR3 DNA reads TGTGCCAGCAGCGTAGCCAGGGCGAACACTGAAGCTTTCTTT.